The entry below describes one TCR beta chain. Assembly of TCR beta libraries relied on iRepertoire HTBI primers together with Arm-PCR of CDR3 regions. Authors' processing steps: Across the samples, identification revealed 55 to 80 TRBV and around 14 TRBJ segments. TCRdb reprocessed the multiplex PCR reads with MiXCR, giving one entry per CDR3 protein. It is TCRdb's table, rather than the study itself, that gives the V and J calls and clone size. This table holds about 420,000 distinct CDR3 sequences, roughly 15% found once. Time point indicated: newly diagnosed GD, antithyroid drugs for less than 3 months. Making the TCR library involved RNA that had been extracted from PBMCs. This sample is part of a study of regulatory T cells in long-lasting Graves disease. Separately, the same data were catalogued under a study of T cells in Graves' hyperthyroidism and ophthalmopathy.

The sample here was peripheral blood mononuclear cells (PBMCs), taken at new diagnosis, from a patient treated with antithyroid drugs. This TCR came from a woman aged 18-30 years with Graves disease.

This CDR3 reads CASSVGVRELGEQYF. The CDR3 nucleotides read TGTGCCAGCAGCGTAGGGGTGCGGGAGCTAGGGGAGCAGTACTTC. V gene TRBV9 combines with J gene TRBJ2-7; 7 positions agree with TRBD2. The V gene end was trimmed by 0 bases and the J gene end by 7 bases; junction bases not matched to a gene: 10. CDR1 SGDLS and CDR2 YYNGEE come from the germline V gene. This CDR3 is built from 15 residues.